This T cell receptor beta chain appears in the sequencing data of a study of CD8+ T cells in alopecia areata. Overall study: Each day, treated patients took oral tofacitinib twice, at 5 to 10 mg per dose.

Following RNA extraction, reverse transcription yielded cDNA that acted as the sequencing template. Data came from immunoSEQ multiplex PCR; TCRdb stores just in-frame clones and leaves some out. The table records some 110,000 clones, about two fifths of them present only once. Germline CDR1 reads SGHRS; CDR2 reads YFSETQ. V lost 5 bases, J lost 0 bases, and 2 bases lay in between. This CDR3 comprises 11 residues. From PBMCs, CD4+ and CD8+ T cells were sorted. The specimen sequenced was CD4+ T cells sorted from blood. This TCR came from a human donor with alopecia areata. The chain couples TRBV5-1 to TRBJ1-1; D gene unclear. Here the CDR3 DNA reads TGCGCCAGCAGGATGAACACTGAAGCTTTCTTT. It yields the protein CASRMNTEAFF.